The next 17 T cell receptor beta chains were all read from a single sample in a study of human T cells and chemical hapten exposure. TCRdb reanalysed the RACE reads using MiXCR and keeps one entry per CDR3 protein. The table has some 91,000 distinct CDR3 sequences, over 10% seen once. The time point here: patch test 1, 2 weeks after DPC sensitization. Indicated treatment: therapeutic diphenylcyclopropenone sensitization with weekly scalp DPC. The sequences come from whole blood, collected in connection with sensitization to the hapten diphenylcyclopropenone (DPC). The receptors shown here come from a middle-aged woman with alopecia areata. Some clones in this sample may be carry-over from other donors' samples.

This clonotype was found a few times. The chain combines TRBV5-1 with TRBJ2-7; the match to TRBD2 covers 7 bases. This CDR3 is built from 15 residues. V lost 0 bases, J lost 2 bases, and 5 bases stayed unmatched. Germline CDR1 is SGHRS and CDR2 is YFSETQ. The CDR3 DNA reads TGCGCCAGCAGCTTGGGAATAGCGGGCACCTACGAGCAGTACTTC. Translated, it gives CASSLGIAGTYEQYF. The variable domain in full, completed from reference TRBV5-1 and TRBJ2-7, reads KAGVTQTPRYLIKTRGQQVTLSCSPISGHRSVSWYQQTPGQGLQFLFEYFSETQRNKGNFPGRFSGRQFSNSRSEMNVSTLELGDSALYLCASSLGIAGTYEQYFGPGTRLTVT.

This clonotype came up a few times. The chain employs TRBV15 and TRBJ2-7, with a possible D match to TRBD1 (6 bases). Trimming cost V 0 bases and J 2 bases, with 8 bases left between them. This CDR3 spans 14 amino acids. Per the germline V gene, CDR1 is LNHNV and CDR2 is YYDKDF (reference sequence). The CDR3: CATSRDRGPYEQYF. The DNA for the CDR3 is TGTGCCACCAGCAGAGACAGGGGACCCTACGAGCAGTACTTC. The full variable domain, rest sourced from reference TRBV15 and TRBJ2-7, is DAMVIQNPRYQVTQFGKPVTLSCSQTLNHNVMYWYQQKSSQAPKLLFHYYDKDFNNEADTPDNFQSRRPNTSFCFLDIRSPGLGDTAMYLCATSRDRGPYEQYFGPGTRLTVT.

This clonotype was observed a few times. The chain uses TRBV28 and TRBJ2-7; D remains ambiguous. The CDR3 totals 16 residues. V was shortened by 6 bases and J by 5 bases, with 23 bases between the two germline ends. Per germline, CDR1 MDHEN and CDR2 SYDVKM. The chain's CDR3 is CASSLPLTAAGHEQYF. CDR3 bases: TGTGCCAGCAGCTTACCCCTGACCGCGGCCGGCCACGAGCAGTACTTC.

The chain carries TRBV19 and TRBJ2-6; perhaps TRBD1 as D (5 bases). CDR1 is LNHDA, CDR2 SQIVND, per germline (reference sequence). Trimming stripped 6 bases from V and 1 base from J, with 10 bases between. CDR3 length: 15 residues. The CDR3 spells CASSVSGSGANVLTF. For the CDR3, the DNA is TGTGCCAGTAGCGTCTCAGGGTCTGGGGCCAACGTCCTGACTTTC.

This clonotype has a handful of counts. The rearrangement links TRBV20-1 to TRBJ2-3; 10 bases map to TRBD2. CDR1 DFQATT and CDR2 SNEGSKA come from the germline V gene (reference sequence). CDR3 length equals 15 residues. Losses at the gene ends were 3 bases for V and 2 bases for J; bases not matched to a gene: 5. The DNA of the CDR3 is TGCAGTGCTAGGGCCGGGACTAGCGCCACAGATACGCAGTATTTT. Protein product: CSARAGTSATDTQYF.

This clonotype was picked up many times. V is TRBV11-3 and J is TRBJ2-3; D is undetermined. V was trimmed by 5 bases and J by 4 bases, leaving 10 bases between them. Germline CDR1 and CDR2: SGHNT and YENEEA. The CDR3 consists of 13 residues. In nucleotides, the CDR3 is TGTGCCAGCAGCCCGCGGAGTTCAGATACGCAGTATTTT. Amino acid sequence: CASSPRSSDTQYF.

The J gene is TRBJ2-3, the V gene TRBV25-1; a weak D match, TRBD2 (6 bases). The CDR3 spans 15 residues. Looked up from germline, CDR1 is MGHDK and CDR2 is SYGVNS. The V end lost 8 bases, the J end lost 4 bases, and 19 bases lay between the germline ends. The CDR3 region is CASSSLRGWADTQYF. The CDR3 DNA reads as TGTGCCAGCTCCTCTTTACGGGGGTGGGCAGATACGCAGTATTTT.

The rearrangement joins TRBV9 to TRBJ2-3, with D unresolved. Between the trimmed V and J ends, which lost 3 bases and 2 bases, there was a span of 10 bases. This CDR3 has 14 residues. Germline values: CDR1 SGDLS, CDR2 YYNGEE. The CDR3 sequence is CASSAGRYTDTQYF. The CDR3 DNA sequence: TGTGCCAGCAGCGCCGGGCGTTACACAGATACGCAGTATTTT.

The chain is built from TRBV28 and TRBJ2-1, with D hard to call. With 2 bases removed from V and 0 bases from J, the gap between germline ends came to 11 bases. Germline-derived CDR1 and CDR2 are MDHEN and SYDVKM. This CDR3 is built from 16 residues. The CDR3 DNA sequence: TGTGCCAGCAGTTTAGACCGGGCCCTCTCCTACAATGAGCAGTTCTTC. This gives the protein CASSLDRALSYNEQFF.

There are many counts of this clonotype. The CDR3 reads CASREGAGELFF. In DNA form, the CDR3 reads TGTGCCAGCAGGGAGGGAGCCGGGGAGCTGTTTTTT. V usage is TRBV6-5 and J usage is TRBJ2-2; weak D call: TRBD2 (6 bases). Trimming left V 6 bases short and J 6 bases short, with 8 bases between. Germline values: CDR1 MNHEY, CDR2 SVGAGI. CDR3 size: 12 residues.

The rearrangement links TRBV27 to TRBJ1-5, with 8 positions matching TRBD1. The CDR3 consists of 14 residues. CDR1 is MNHEY and CDR2 is SMNVEV in the germline V gene (reference sequence). V lost 6 bases and J lost 7; bases outside the gene matches: 8. This chain's CDR3 is CASRLGQGRQPQHF. The CDR3, as DNA: TGTGCCAGCAGACTAGGACAGGGCAGACAGCCCCAGCATTTT.

This clonotype turned up a few times. The chain recombines TRBV12-3 or TRBV12-4 with TRBJ2-2, with a weak D call TRBD1 (6 bases). Trimming cost V 8 bases and J 4 bases, with 11 bases left between them. CDR3 length: 13 amino acids. In DNA, the CDR3 is TGTGCCAGCCTACAGGGACCCACCGGGGAGCTGTTTTTT. Amino acid sequence: CASLQGPTGELFF.

In this sample, this clonotype turned up many times. V usage is TRBV3-1 and J usage is TRBJ2-1, with D unclear. V was trimmed by 6 bases and J by 5 bases, leaving 8 bases between them. Germline CDR1 reads LGHDT; CDR2 reads YNNKEL (reference sequence). CDR3 length equals 12 residues. The CDR3 loop is CASSRSNNEQFF. The CDR3 DNA sequence: TGTGCCAGCAGTCGTAGCAACAATGAGCAGTTCTTC.

The sample holds a few counts of this clonotype. The chain links TRBV12-3 or TRBV12-4 to TRBJ2-1; 8 nucleotides agree with TRBD1. Trimming removed 2 bases from V and 13 bases from J; junction bases left unmatched: 7. The CDR3 is made up of 13 amino acids. The CDR3: CASSLSDRAGQFF. In nucleotides, the CDR3 is TGTGCCAGCAGTTTATCGGACAGGGCGGGTCAGTTCTTC.

V usage is TRBV20-1 and J usage is TRBJ1-5; no reliable D call. From germline, CDR1 is DFQATT and CDR2 SNEGSKA (reference sequence). V gave up 3 bases and J gave up 4 bases, with 7 bases separating them. The CDR3 sequence is 12 residues long. CDR3 protein: CSARVPNQPQHF. Written as DNA, the CDR3 is TGCAGTGCTAGGGTTCCTAATCAGCCCCAGCATTTT.

This clonotype was detected a few times. This chain links TRBV28 with TRBJ2-2, with D possibly TRBD1 on 6 matching bases. The germline CDR1 and CDR2 sequences are MDHEN and SYDVKM. V was trimmed by 4 bases and J by 7 bases, leaving 7 bases between them. The CDR3 has 12 amino acids. CDR3 sequence (DNA): TGTGCCAGCAGTTACAGGGTCGGGGAGCTGTTTTTT. Its translation is CASSYRVGELFF.

The gene calls are TRBV7-8 and TRBJ2-3, with a weak D call TRBD2 (6 bases). The CDR3 runs to 17 residues. Per germline, CDR1 SGHVS and CDR2 FQNEAQ. V shed 1 base and J shed 1 base, with 15 bases lying between them. The CDR3 DNA reads as TGTGCCAGCAGCTTAGGAGTTAGCGGAGGGGGCACAGATACGCAGTATTTT. Translating gives CASSLGVSGGGTDTQYF.